This T cell receptor (beta chain) originates from a study of cytomegalovirus exposure and HLA in healthy donors (dated by TCRdb to about 2017). Broadly, across the study: According to an earlier analysis of 450 to 650 of the donors, 150 million to 200 million T cells yielded over 100 million unique TCR beta sequences and 250 to 350 Gb of sequence data. An early release that covered roughly 600 HLA-typed donors contained approximately 300 gigabases of sequencing data and tens of millions of unique TCR sequences. Among the roughly 400 genotyped donors, under 90% belonged to the genetic ancestry cluster associated with self-reported Caucasian donors. The study was designed to test whether signatures of past pathogen exposure could be identified by cataloging public T cell receptors. Using immunosequencing, the study profiled T cell repertoires from fewer than 850 subjects and related those repertoires to cytomegalovirus serostatus. Besides the first cohort of 666 subjects, a separate validation cohort made up of 120 different subjects was used. The study combined high-throughput TCR immunosequencing, statistical association of individual TCRs with disease status, and machine learning to predict cytomegalovirus infection status. A later analysis re-examined previously published TCR beta repertoires from more than 600 donors and added high-resolution HLA genotyping to investigate patterns of TCR occurrence. Rather than drawing on any new phenotypic data, the later analysis identified candidate immune exposures from TCR beta sequences and the way those sequences occurred across donors. In an earlier analysis of 550 to 700 of the donors, high-throughput TCR beta sequencing was used to judge whether each TCR beta V gene segment behaved as functional or pseudogenic. Donor age, sex, ethnicity and CMV serostatus were collected together with the repertoire data. A later genetic analysis used genome-wide SNP genotypes for about 60% of the roughly 670 donors, treating that subset as a discovery cohort. All discovery cohort repertoires had been generated using a single sequencing platform. Both class I and class II loci were covered by HLA typing, at four-digit resolution. Typing coverage differed by locus: A, B, C, DRB1 and DQB1 were typed in about 620-640 donors, DQA1 in 500 to 550, DPA1 in 600 to 610, and DPB1 in 450 to 480. Four to six DR-DQ haplotypes were handled as single units for association and clustering, since linkage in the cohort was strong. Among roughly 400 genotyped donors of the cohort, an average of approximately 250,000 unique TCR beta nucleotide sequences were sequenced per donor, approximately 20% of them non-productive.

In total, 500 to 700 healthy bone marrow donors made up the cohort. Cohort members were all nominally healthy when sampled, although unrecorded immune exposures were likely present. The donor was CMV seronegative and belonged to the group of 352 seronegative cohort members. Each donor provided a peripheral blood sample, and peripheral blood mononuclear cells were used for TCR beta sequencing. Genomic DNA extraction from the blood cell samples was performed with the Qiagen DNeasy Blood Extraction Kit. By sample share, this clone is medium-sized (0.01 to 0.1%). The specificity of this receptor is unknown. Base-call qualities are not available, and no considerably larger clone is one nucleotide away. Libraries were constructed by the immunoSEQ multiplex PCR assay. The multiplex PCR relied on a mix of 60 forward primers for TCR Vbeta segments and 13 reverse primers for TCR Jbeta segments. Amplification of the CDR3 region of rearranged TCR beta genes was performed with a multiplex PCR assay on genomic DNA. On the Illumina HiSeq System, the amplified TCR beta libraries were sequenced as 87-base-pair reads. The original methods were these. Across the roughly 700 repertoires, a later analysis counted 60 million to 90 million unique TCR beta chains, 8.5 million to 12 million of which were shared by at least two donors. A nearest-neighbor algorithm error-corrected the raw reads and collapsed the reads into unique sequences, merging closely related sequences to remove PCR and sequencing errors. Alignment of CDR3 sequences to IMGT reference sequences was used to assign V, D and J gene segments. For a sequence to be retained, a match of at least six nucleotides was required to both a V gene segment and a J gene segment. A rearrangement counted as productive if the CDR3 had no stop codons and remained in frame with V and J, and every other rearrangement counted as non-productive. CDR3 was defined according to IMGT convention as the region running from the second conserved V-encoded cysteine to the conserved J-encoded phenylalanine. The earlier analysis of roughly 590 of the donors excluded any sequence lacking an unambiguous match to a single V gene segment. An earlier analysis of a few hundred of the donors classified V segments as functional when productive rearrangements were above 56.7% and as segregating when the standard deviation between donors was above 5%. A statistical classification framework was built to diagnose cytomegalovirus status from the catalog of TCR beta chain sequences. In a later analysis, TCR nucleotide sequences were compared against IMGT/GENE-DB human TR gene sequences so that V and J genes could be assigned. The TCRdist pipeline was used in a later analysis to assign CDR3 sequences and most-parsimonious VDJ recombination scenarios. A later analysis defined each TCR beta chain by its CDR3 amino acid sequence plus V-gene family, and excluded reads lacking a unique V-gene family. A later analysis removed several hundred highly shared, low-generation-probability nucleotide sequences to deal with suspected cross-contamination and a sequencing artifact. A later analysis calculated a clonal expansion index for each public chain from normalized within-repertoire ranks of inferred template counts. Generation probabilities in a later analysis came from a VDJ recombination model fitted to out-of-frame rearrangements, and those results were checked against IGoR. In a later analysis, hypergeometric tests were used to score TCR-TCR, TCR-HLA and TCR-CMV co-occurrence, with a repertoire-size bias correction applied to TCR pairs. A later analysis estimated false discovery rates by permuting HLA or CMV assignments 20 times. In a later analysis, co-occurring TCRs were grouped with DBSCAN, and TCRdist sequence similarity was added when clustering was performed within HLA-allele-positive subsets. Co-occurrence clustering excluded repertoires with fewer than 30,000 or more than 120,000 public chains, plus five with anomalous nucleotide sharing. Sourced from immuneACCESS, this table was stored by TCRdb with only in-frame sequences that have V and J called. A share of the clones is absent; for the studies checked, an unresolved V gene accounts for under half, and the remainder has no known explanation. For V, J and clone size, that table is used; D and trimming come from the DNA. The sample has 65,000 to 85,000 clones on record, 75% to 90% of them singletons. The biggest ten clones account for just under 2% of the sample.

Spanning cysteine to phenylalanine, the CDR3 consists of 17 amino acids. CDR3 DNA is the only sequence kept; it has 51 bases, read in frame from the first base. After removal of 4 bases from V and 4 bases from J, the junction retains 11 bases not matched to a gene. Reading the germline V gene gives CDR1 SGHRS and CDR2 YFSETQ. On the study overall, not on this receptor specifically: According to the authors, the approach could potentially be generalized to other disease states and immunological phenotypes. An earlier analysis of around 540 of the donors showed that most TCR beta V segments appeared in productive rearrangements either about 87% or about 30% of the time, which broadly matched IMGT annotations. Most CMV-associated TCR beta chains appeared to be HLA-restricted in a later analysis, and the HLA associations seemed to be driven largely by CMV exposure. Assigning TCR associations to individual alleles was difficult when HLA alleles, especially DR and DQ, strongly co-occurred. While some public TCRs were present in many individuals, most TCR sequences turned up only very rarely across donors. The sequencing pipeline was judged likely to have produced a cluster of highly shared sequence variants as a technical artifact. In a later genetic analysis, a missense DCLRE1C variant was associated with V-gene and J-gene trimming of TCR beta chains, and the association was replicated in an independent cohort. At a false discovery rate of 0.05, a later analysis linked approximately 18,000 TCR beta sequences to specific HLA alleles. Presence/absence analyses assumed roughly uniform sequencing depth across donors, an assumption that may not hold. Compared with equally common non-associated chains, HLA-associated TCR beta chains in a later analysis were more clonally expanded and had lower generation probabilities. CMV serostatus was the only immune exposure information available for the cohort. Because the 87-base-pair reads could not distinguish some IMGT-functional V segments, including TRBV6-2 and TRBV6-3, those segments were excluded. Several of the top co-occurrence clusters appeared to be linked to parvovirus B19, influenza, CMV and Epstein-Barr virus, according to a later analysis. The classifier was reported to diagnose cytomegalovirus status with high specificity and sensitivity in both the original and validation cohorts. In vitro tests confirmed that a few of the cytomegalovirus-associated TCR beta chains recognize cytomegalovirus antigens. In a later analysis, TCR association rates were found to vary across HLA loci, with the most associated TCRs seen for DRB1 alleles and the fewest for HLA-C alleles. Compared with the roughly 670-donor mean, donors in an Asian-associated ancestry cluster had fewer N-insertions in productive TCRs, according to a later genetic analysis. The cohort was sequenced for TCR beta chains only, and without alpha or paired-chain data the features that could be detected were limited. A further reported finding was that TCR beta sequences accurately predicted the HLA-A and HLA-B alleles for most subjects in the first cohort. The study gave a list of over 150 TCR beta chains associated with cytomegalovirus. Because HLA typing was unavailable for some donors at each locus, only the typed subset was used in association tests. The earlier analysis of approximately 560 of the donors excluded some 15 rarely observed V segments, including chromosome 9 orphons, because counts were too low. Linkage disequilibrium might explain the correlated functional status among segregating V segments, but an unknown experimental factor could not be excluded.

The chain links TRBV5-1 with TRBJ1-3; 10 bases in the middle match TRBD1. The TCR sequence derives from a young woman in good health and CMV-seronegative. Sequencing was performed on PBMCs. The sequenced DNA is TGCGCCAGCAGCGTTACTCCCGGGACAGGGGTCGGAAACACCATATATTTT. This yields the protein CASSVTPGTGVGNTIYF.